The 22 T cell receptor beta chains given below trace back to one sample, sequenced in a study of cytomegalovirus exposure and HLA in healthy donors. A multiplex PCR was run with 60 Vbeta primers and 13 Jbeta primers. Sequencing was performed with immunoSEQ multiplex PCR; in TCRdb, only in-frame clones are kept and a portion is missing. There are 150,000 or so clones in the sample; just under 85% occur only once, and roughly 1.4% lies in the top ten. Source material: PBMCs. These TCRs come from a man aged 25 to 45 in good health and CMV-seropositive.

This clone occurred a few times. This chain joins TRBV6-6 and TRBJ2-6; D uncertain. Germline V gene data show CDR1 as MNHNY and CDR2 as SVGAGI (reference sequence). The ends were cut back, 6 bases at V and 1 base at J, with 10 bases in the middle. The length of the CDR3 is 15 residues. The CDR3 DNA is TGTGCCAGCAGAATAACGGTATCTGGGGCCAACGTCCTGACTTTC. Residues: CASRITVSGANVLTF.

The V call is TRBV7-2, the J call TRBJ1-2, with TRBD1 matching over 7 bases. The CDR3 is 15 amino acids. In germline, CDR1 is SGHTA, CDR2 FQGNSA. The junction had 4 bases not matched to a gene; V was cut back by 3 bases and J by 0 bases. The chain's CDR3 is CASSFSDRTNYGYTF. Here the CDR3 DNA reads TGTGCCAGCAGCTTCTCGGACAGGACTAACTATGGCTACACCTTC.

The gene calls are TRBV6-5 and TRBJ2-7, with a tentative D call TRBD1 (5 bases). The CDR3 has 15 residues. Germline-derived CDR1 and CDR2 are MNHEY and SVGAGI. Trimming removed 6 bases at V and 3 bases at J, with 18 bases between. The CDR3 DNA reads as TGTGCCAGCAGCTTGGGGCAGGGTTTTGGCTACGAGCAGTACTTC. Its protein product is CASSLGQGFGYEQYF.

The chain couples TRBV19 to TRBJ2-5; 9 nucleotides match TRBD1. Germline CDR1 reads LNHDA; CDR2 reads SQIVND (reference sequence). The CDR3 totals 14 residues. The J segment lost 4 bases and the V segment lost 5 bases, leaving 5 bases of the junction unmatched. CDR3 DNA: TGTGCCAGTAGTCAGGGACAGGGAGGAGAGACCCAGTACTTC. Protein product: CASSQGQGGETQYF.

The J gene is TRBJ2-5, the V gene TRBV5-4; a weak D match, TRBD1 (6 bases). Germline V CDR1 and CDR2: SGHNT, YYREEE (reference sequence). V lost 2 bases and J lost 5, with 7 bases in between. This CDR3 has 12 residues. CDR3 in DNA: TGTGCCAGCAGCTTTGACAGGGAGACCCAGTACTTC. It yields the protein CASSFDRETQYF.

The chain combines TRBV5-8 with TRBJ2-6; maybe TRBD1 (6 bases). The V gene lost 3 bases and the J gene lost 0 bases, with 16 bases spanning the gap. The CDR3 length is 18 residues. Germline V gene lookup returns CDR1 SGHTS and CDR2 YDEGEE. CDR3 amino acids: CASSSTGHRTSGANVLTF. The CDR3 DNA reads TGTGCCAGCAGCTCCACGGGACACCGGACCTCTGGGGCCAACGTCCTGACTTTC.

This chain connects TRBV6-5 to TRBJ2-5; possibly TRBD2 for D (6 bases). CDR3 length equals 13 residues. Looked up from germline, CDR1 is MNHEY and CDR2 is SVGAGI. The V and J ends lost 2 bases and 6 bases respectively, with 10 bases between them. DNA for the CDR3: TGTGCCAGCAGTTACAATGCGGGACAGACCCAGTACTTC. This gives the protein CASSYNAGQTQYF.

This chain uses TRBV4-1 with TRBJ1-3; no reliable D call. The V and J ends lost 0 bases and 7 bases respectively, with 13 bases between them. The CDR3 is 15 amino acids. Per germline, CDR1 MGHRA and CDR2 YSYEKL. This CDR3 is CASSQEGQRGNTIYF. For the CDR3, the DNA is TGCGCCAGCAGCCAAGAAGGCCAAAGAGGGAACACCATATATTTT.

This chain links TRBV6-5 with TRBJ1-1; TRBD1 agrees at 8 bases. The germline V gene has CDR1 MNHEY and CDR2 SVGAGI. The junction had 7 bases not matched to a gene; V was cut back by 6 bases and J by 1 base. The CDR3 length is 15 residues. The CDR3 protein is CASSRNRGGNTEAFF. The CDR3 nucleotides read TGTGCCAGCAGCCGTAACAGGGGGGGGAACACTGAAGCTTTCTTT.

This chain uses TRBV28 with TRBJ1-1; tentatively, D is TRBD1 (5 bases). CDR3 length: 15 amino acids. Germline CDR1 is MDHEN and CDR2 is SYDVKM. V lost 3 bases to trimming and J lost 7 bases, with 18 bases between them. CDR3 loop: CASSFLVDSINEAFF. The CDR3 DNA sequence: TGTGCCAGCAGTTTTTTAGTTGACAGTATAAATGAAGCTTTCTTT. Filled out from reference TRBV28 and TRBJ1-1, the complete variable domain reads DVKVTQSSRYLVKRTGEKVFLECVQDMDHENMFWYRQDPGLGLRLIYFSYDVKMKEKGDIPEGYSVSREKKERFSLILESASTNQTSMYLCASSFLVDSINEAFFGQGTRLTVV.

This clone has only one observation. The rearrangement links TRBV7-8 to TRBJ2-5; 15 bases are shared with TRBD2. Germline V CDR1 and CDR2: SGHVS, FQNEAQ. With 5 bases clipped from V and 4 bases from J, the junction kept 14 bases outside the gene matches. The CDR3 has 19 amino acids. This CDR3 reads CASSPYTGLAGGAAETQYF. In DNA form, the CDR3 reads TGTGCCAGCAGCCCATACACCGGACTAGCGGGAGGGGCGGCAGAGACCCAGTACTTC.

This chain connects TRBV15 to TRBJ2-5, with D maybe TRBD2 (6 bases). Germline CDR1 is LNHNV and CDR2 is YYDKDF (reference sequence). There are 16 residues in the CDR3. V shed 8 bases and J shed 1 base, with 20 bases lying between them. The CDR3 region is CATQGVTGVTQETQYF. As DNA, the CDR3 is TGTGCCACCCAAGGGGTTACGGGGGTTACCCAAGAGACCCAGTACTTC.

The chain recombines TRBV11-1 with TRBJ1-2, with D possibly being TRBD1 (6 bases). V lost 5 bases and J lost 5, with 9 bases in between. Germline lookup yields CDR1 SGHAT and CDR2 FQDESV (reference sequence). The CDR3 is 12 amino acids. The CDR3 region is CASSRTEYGYTF. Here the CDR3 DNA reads TGTGCCAGCAGCCGGACAGAGTATGGCTACACCTTC.

The CDR3 here is CASSLDPSSYEQYF. CDR3 bases: TGTGCCAGCAGCTTAGACCCTAGCTCCTACGAGCAGTACTTC. The V gene is TRBV7-6, the J gene TRBJ2-7; D unclear. The CDR3 runs 14 residues. The germline CDR1 and CDR2 sequences are SGHVS and FNYEAQ. The germline V and J ends were trimmed by 1 base and 0 bases, with 7 bases remaining between them. The complete variable domain, with remaining parts taken from reference TRBV7-6 and TRBJ2-7, reads GAGVSQSPRYKVTKRGQDVALRCDPISGHVSLYWYRQALGQGPEFLTYFNYEAQQDKSGLPNDRFSAERPEGSISTLTIQRTEQRDSAMYRCASSLDPSSYEQYFGPGTRLTVT.

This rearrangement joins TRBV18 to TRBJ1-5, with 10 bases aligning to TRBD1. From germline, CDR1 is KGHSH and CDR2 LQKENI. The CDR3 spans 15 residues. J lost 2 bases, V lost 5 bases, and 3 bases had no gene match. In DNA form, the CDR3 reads TGTGCCAGCTCAGCCGGGACAGGGGGCAATCAGCCCCAGCATTTT. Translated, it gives CASSAGTGGNQPQHF.

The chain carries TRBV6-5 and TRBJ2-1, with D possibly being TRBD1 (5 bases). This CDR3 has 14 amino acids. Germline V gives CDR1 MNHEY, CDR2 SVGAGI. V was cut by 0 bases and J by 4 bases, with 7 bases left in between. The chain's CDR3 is CASSYSTVYNEQFF. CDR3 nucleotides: TGTGCCAGCAGTTACTCGACAGTGTACAATGAGCAGTTCTTC.

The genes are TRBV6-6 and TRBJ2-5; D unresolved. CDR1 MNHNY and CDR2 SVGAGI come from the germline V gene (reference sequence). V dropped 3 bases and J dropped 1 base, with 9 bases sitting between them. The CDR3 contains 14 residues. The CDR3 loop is CASSYGQVQETQYF. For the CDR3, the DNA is TGTGCCAGCAGTTATGGCCAGGTCCAAGAGACCCAGTACTTC.

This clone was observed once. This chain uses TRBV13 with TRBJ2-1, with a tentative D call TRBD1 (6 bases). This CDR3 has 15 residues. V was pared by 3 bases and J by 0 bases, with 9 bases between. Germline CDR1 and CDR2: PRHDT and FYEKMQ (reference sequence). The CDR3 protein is CASSFDRSSYNEQFF. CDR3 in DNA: TGTGCCAGCAGCTTCGACAGGAGCTCCTACAATGAGCAGTTCTTC.

The CDR3 DNA is TGTGCCCTACGGGGGGATGGGGGCTCCACCGGTGGCACTGAAGCTTTCTTT. It is translated as CALRGDGGSTGGTEAFF. This chain joins TRBV10-3 and TRBJ1-1; maybe TRBD1 (6 bases). The CDR3 covers 17 residues. From germline, CDR1 is ENHRY and CDR2 SYGVKD. The V end was cut by 11 bases, the J end by 4 bases, with 29 bases between.

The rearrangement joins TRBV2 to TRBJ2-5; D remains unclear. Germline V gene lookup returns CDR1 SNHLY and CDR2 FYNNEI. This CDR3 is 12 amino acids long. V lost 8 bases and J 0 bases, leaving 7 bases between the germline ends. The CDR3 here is CASGLNQETQYF. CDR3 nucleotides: TGTGCCAGCGGGCTAAACCAAGAGACCCAGTACTTC.

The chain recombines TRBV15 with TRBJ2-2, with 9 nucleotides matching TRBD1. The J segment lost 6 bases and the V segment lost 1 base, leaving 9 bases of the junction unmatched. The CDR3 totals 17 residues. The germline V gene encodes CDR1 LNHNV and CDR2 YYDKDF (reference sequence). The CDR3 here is CATSRGAGQGLPGELFF. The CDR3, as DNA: TGTGCCACCAGCAGAGGGGCTGGACAGGGGCTCCCCGGGGAGCTGTTTTTT.

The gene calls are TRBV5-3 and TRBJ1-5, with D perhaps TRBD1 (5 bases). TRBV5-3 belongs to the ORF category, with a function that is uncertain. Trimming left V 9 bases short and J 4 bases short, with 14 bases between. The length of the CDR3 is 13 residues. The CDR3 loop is CAISTDNNQPQHF. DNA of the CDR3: TGTGCCATCTCGACAGATAATAATCAGCCCCAGCATTTT.